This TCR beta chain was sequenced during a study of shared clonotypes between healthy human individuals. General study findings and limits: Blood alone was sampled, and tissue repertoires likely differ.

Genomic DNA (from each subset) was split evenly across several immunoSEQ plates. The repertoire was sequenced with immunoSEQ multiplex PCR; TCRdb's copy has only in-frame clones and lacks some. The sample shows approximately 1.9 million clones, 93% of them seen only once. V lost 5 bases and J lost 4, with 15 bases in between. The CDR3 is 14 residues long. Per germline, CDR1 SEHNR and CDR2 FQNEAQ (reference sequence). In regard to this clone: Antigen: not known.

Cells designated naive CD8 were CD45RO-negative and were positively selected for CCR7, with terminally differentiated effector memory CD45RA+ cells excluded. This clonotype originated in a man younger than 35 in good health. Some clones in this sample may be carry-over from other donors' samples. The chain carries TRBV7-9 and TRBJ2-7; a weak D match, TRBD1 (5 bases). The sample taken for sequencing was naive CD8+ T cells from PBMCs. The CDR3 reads CASSPQGMKYEQYF. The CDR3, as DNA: TGTGCCAGCAGCCCGCAGGGAATGAAGTACGAGCAGTACTTC.